The 26 T cell receptor beta chains below all came from one sample that was sequenced in a study of lymphopenia after photon versus proton radiotherapy. Data came from immunoSEQ multiplex PCR; TCRdb stores just in-frame clones and leaves some out. The data contain more than 60,000 clones, around 85% of them singletons. The specimen was peripheral blood, collected from a patient treated with photon-based radiotherapy. All receptors derive from a man aged 40-50 years with gastric cancer.

The gene calls are TRBV6-5 and TRBJ1-5, with D unclear. The CDR3 runs to 15 residues. Germline assignment: CDR1 MNHEY and CDR2 SVGAGI. V was cut by 5 bases and J by 4 bases, with 15 bases left in between. CDR3 coding DNA: TGTGCCAGCAGTAAAAATGGTTTGGCAAATCAGCCCCAGCATTTT. Protein sequence: CASSKNGLANQPQHF.

The gene calls are TRBV11-2 and TRBJ2-5; D is perhaps TRBD2 (5 bases). V gave up 7 bases and J gave up 5 bases, with 14 bases separating them. CDR1 SGHAT and CDR2 FQNNGV come from the germline V gene. There are 13 residues in the CDR3. The CDR3 bases are TGTGCCAGCACCCCGGAGGCCTGGGAGACCCAGTACTTC. Its protein product is CASTPEAWETQYF.

The rearrangement joins TRBV7-2 to TRBJ1-6; 7 bases line up with TRBD1. Trimming took 3 bases from V and 10 from J; bases not matched to a gene: 3. Germline CDR1 SGHTA, CDR2 FQGNSA. This CDR3 comprises 13 residues. The CDR3 here is CASSLGGGSPLHF. In DNA, the CDR3 is TGTGCCAGCAGCTTGGGAGGGGGCTCACCCCTCCACTTT. The full variable domain, with the rest looked up from reference TRBV7-2 and TRBJ1-6, is GAGVSQSPSNKVTEKGKDVELRCDPISGHTALYWYRQSLGQGLEFLIYFQGNSAPDKSGLPSDRFSAERTGGSVSTLTIQRTQQEDSAVYLCASSLGGGSPLHFGNGTRLTVT.

The J gene is TRBJ2-2, the V gene TRBV5-8; no reliable D call. Trimming left V 0 bases short and J 0 bases short, with 9 bases between. In germline, CDR1 is SGHTS, CDR2 YDEGEE. The CDR3 totals 16 residues. In nucleotides, the CDR3 is TGTGCCAGCAGCTTGGAAGTAAAAGCGAACACCGGGGAGCTGTTTTTT. It encodes CASSLEVKANTGELFF.

This clone showed up just once. The chain is built from TRBV6-6 and TRBJ1-1; 8 bases are shared with TRBD1. Germline trimming cut 2 bases from V and 3 bases from J; bases unmatched to any gene: 8. The CDR3 contains 16 residues. Germline CDR1 MNHNY, CDR2 SVGAGI (reference sequence). The CDR3 sequence: CASSYPPQGAHTEAFF. In nucleotides, the CDR3 is TGTGCCAGCAGTTACCCCCCCCAGGGGGCGCACACTGAAGCTTTCTTT.

This chain connects TRBV19 to TRBJ1-1; TRBD1 might be the D (5 bases). The CDR3 runs 13 residues. Germline assignment: CDR1 LNHDA and CDR2 SQIVND (reference sequence). Trimming cost V 8 bases and J 6 bases, with 16 bases left between them. The CDR3 DNA reads TGTGCCAGTTTTCAGGGTAGAGGCGCTGAAGCTTTCTTT. Protein sequence: CASFQGRGAEAFF.

V is TRBV7-2 and J is TRBJ1-1; a possible D gene is TRBD1 (5 bases). Trimming stripped 3 bases from V and 4 bases from J, with 9 bases between. CDR3 length: 13 amino acids. Per germline, CDR1 SGHTA and CDR2 FQGNSA. The CDR3 reads CASSLVGPTEAFF. CDR3 DNA sequence: TGTGCCAGCAGCTTGGTGGGGCCCACTGAAGCTTTCTTT. The entire variable domain, with the rest obtained from reference TRBV7-2 and TRBJ1-1, is as follows: GAGVSQSPSNKVTEKGKDVELRCDPISGHTALYWYRQSLGQGLEFLIYFQGNSAPDKSGLPSDRFSAERTGGSVSTLTIQRTQQEDSAVYLCASSLVGPTEAFFGQGTRLTVV.

This chain joins TRBV5-1 and TRBJ2-1; possible D gene TRBD1, 5 bases. The germline V and J ends were trimmed by 3 bases and 6 bases, with 16 bases remaining between them. Germline CDR1 SGHRS, CDR2 YFSETQ. There are 15 residues in the CDR3. CDR3: CASSSRTGVGNEQFF. The CDR3 DNA is TGCGCCAGCAGCTCACGAACAGGAGTGGGCAATGAGCAGTTCTTC.

The chain carries TRBV29-1 and TRBJ1-2; D is uncertain. CDR3 size: 13 residues. Trimming pared 3 bases from V and 4 bases from J, leaving 12 bases between. The V gene's germline CDR1 is SQVTM and CDR2 ANQGSEA. The CDR3, as DNA: TGCAGCGTTGAGGGTGCTGGGTCCTATGGCTACACCTTC. This translates into CSVEGAGSYGYTF. The variable domain in full, with the rest retrieved from reference TRBV29-1 and TRBJ1-2, is SAVISQKPSRDICQRGTSLTIQCQVDSQVTMMFWYRQQPGQSLTLIATANQGSEATYESGFVIDKFPISRPNLTFSTLTVSNMSPEDSSIYLCSVEGAGSYGYTFGSGTRLTVV.

The chain has TRBV5-1 and TRBJ1-1; D unresolved. The germline V gene has CDR1 SGHRS and CDR2 YFSETQ. This CDR3 is 12 amino acids long. V lost 4 bases and J 4 bases, leaving 8 bases between the germline ends. CDR3 coding DNA: TGCGCCAGCAGCCCTGGAGGCACTGAAGCTTTCTTT. It is translated as CASSPGGTEAFF.

The chain couples TRBV4-3 to TRBJ2-5; 10 bases map to TRBD1. The DNA end is more similar to TRBJ2-7, so the J call may be wrong. The CDR3 runs 14 residues. Germline V lookup: CDR1 LGHNA, CDR2 YSLEER. This CDR3 reads CASSLAGTGAEQYF. CDR3 sequence (DNA): TGCGCCAGCAGCCTAGCGGGGACAGGGGCCGAGCAGTACTTC.

The chain recombines TRBV7-9 with TRBJ2-7; maybe TRBD1 (6 bases). The V gene's germline CDR1 is SEHNR and CDR2 FQNEAQ (reference sequence). Trimming shortened V by 5 bases and J by 0 bases, and 8 bases separated the two germline ends. The CDR3 has 13 residues. The CDR3 DNA reads as TGTGCCAGCAGCCGGACAGCCTCCTACGAGCAGTACTTC. Amino acids: CASSRTASYEQYF.

The J gene is TRBJ2-2, the V gene TRBV7-3; 10 nucleotides match TRBD1. Germline V gene sequence: CDR1 SGHTA, CDR2 FQGTGA. V was clipped by 0 bases and J by 6 bases; unmatched bases: 1. The CDR3 covers 15 residues. The CDR3 bases are TGTGCCAGCAGCTTAACGGGACAGGGGTCCGGGGAGCTGTTTTTT. This gives the protein CASSLTGQGSGELFF.

J is TRBJ1-2 and V is TRBV6-6, with 8 nucleotides matching TRBD1. The CDR3 loop spans 16 amino acids. Unmatched junction bases numbered 7, after V lost 0 bases and J lost 4 bases. CDR1 MNHNY and CDR2 SVGAGI come from the germline V gene (reference sequence). The CDR3 loop reads CASSYSSGTGVYGYTF. In DNA, the CDR3 is TGTGCCAGCAGTTACTCTTCCGGGACAGGAGTCTATGGCTACACCTTC.

This rearrangement joins TRBV7-9 to TRBJ1-1; perhaps TRBD1 as D (5 bases). The germline V and J ends were trimmed by 6 bases and 5 bases, with 13 bases remaining between them. Germline V lookup: CDR1 SEHNR, CDR2 FQNEAQ (reference sequence). The CDR3 totals 13 residues. CDR3 nucleotide sequence: TGTGCCAGCAGGAACCTCGGGGGTACTGAAGCTTTCTTT. It yields the protein CASRNLGGTEAFF.

The chain carries TRBV9 and TRBJ2-7; either TRBD1 or TRBD2 may fit D (5 bases each). Germline V gives CDR1 SGDLS, CDR2 YYNGEE. This CDR3 is 15 amino acids long. Trimming stripped 1 base from V and 0 bases from J, with 11 bases between. The CDR3: CASSVHGDGSYEQYF. The CDR3 nucleotides are TGTGCCAGCAGCGTACACGGGGACGGCTCCTACGAGCAGTACTTC.

The chain has TRBV19 and TRBJ2-7; TRBD1 matches 9 bases. The germline V gene encodes CDR1 LNHDA and CDR2 SQIVND (reference sequence). The CDR3 loop spans 15 amino acids. Trimming removed 3 bases from V and 2 bases from J; junction bases left unmatched: 5. The CDR3 DNA sequence: TGTGCCAGTAGTATGACCGGGACAGGGACCTACGAGCAGTACTTC. Translated, it gives CASSMTGTGTYEQYF.

In its sample, this clone was seen a few times. This rearrangement joins TRBV4-1 to TRBJ1-6; D uncertain. CDR3 length: 14 amino acids. From germline, CDR1 is MGHRA and CDR2 YSYEKL. V was cut by 1 base and J by 10 bases, with 11 bases left in between. CDR3 nucleotide sequence: TGCGCCAGCAGCCAAGGGACTTTAGAGTCACCCCTCCACTTT. This encodes CASSQGTLESPLHF.

The chain links TRBV4-2 to TRBJ2-1; 8 bases line up with TRBD1. Germline loops: CDR1 LGHNA, CDR2 YNFKEQ. The V gene end was trimmed by 4 bases and the J gene end by 1 base; junction bases not matched to a gene: 6. This CDR3 spans 16 amino acids. CDR3 sequence: CASSRGQGESYNEQFF. In nucleotides, the CDR3 is TGTGCCAGCAGCCGAGGACAGGGTGAATCCTACAATGAGCAGTTCTTC.

A single count supports this clone. V gene TRBV4-3 combines with J gene TRBJ2-5, with 14 bases lining up with TRBD2. CDR3 length equals 18 residues. Per the germline V gene, CDR1 is LGHNA and CDR2 is YSLEER. With V trimmed by 4 bases and J by 5 bases, 12 bases remained unmatched. CDR3 residues: CASSPGTSGGHSWETQYF. The CDR3, as DNA: TGCGCCAGCAGCCCCGGGACTAGCGGGGGCCACTCCTGGGAGACCCAGTACTTC.

The V gene is TRBV11-3, the J gene TRBJ1-6, with D possibly being TRBD1 (6 bases). Germline-derived CDR1 and CDR2 are SGHNT and YENEEA. V was shortened by 5 bases and J by 5 bases, with 10 bases between the two germline ends. CDR3 size: 14 residues. The chain's CDR3 is CASSLGGDNSPLHF. The CDR3 nucleotides read TGTGCCAGCAGCCTAGGGGGGGATAATTCACCCCTCCACTTT.

The rearrangement uses TRBV10-3 and TRBJ1-2, with D maybe TRBD1 (5 bases). CDR3 size: 16 residues. V lost 0 bases and J 0 bases, leaving 11 bases between the germline ends. Per the germline V gene, CDR1 is ENHRY and CDR2 is SYGVKD. The CDR3 protein is CAISESSRGTNYGYTF. CDR3 nucleotides: TGTGCCATCAGTGAGTCGTCTCGGGGGACTAACTATGGCTACACCTTC.

This chain links TRBV19 with TRBJ2-5; D possibly corresponds to TRBD1 (8 bases). V lost 3 bases to trimming and J lost 4 bases, with 15 bases between them. Germline V CDR1 and CDR2: LNHDA, SQIVND (reference sequence). CDR3 length equals 15 residues. The CDR3 is CASSIGQGGLETQYF. The CDR3 nucleotides read TGTGCCAGTAGTATCGGACAGGGAGGGTTAGAGACCCAGTACTTC.

The chain is built from TRBV14 and TRBJ2-7; no definite D call. The V gene's germline CDR1 is SGHDN and CDR2 FVKESK. This CDR3 comprises 13 residues. Trimming took off 4 bases at V and 1 base at J, with 8 bases between the two ends. CDR3 amino acids: CASSRDSSYEQYF. CDR3 sequence (DNA): TGTGCCAGCAGCCGAGACTCATCCTACGAGCAGTACTTC. The whole variable domain, filled in from reference TRBV14 and TRBJ2-7, reads EAGVTQFPSHSVIEKGQTVTLRCDPISGHDNLYWYRRVMGKEIKFLLHFVKESKQDESGMPNNRFLAERTGGTYSTLKVQPAELEDSGVYFCASSRDSSYEQYFGPGTRLTVT.

This chain uses TRBV5-1 with TRBJ2-1, with D unresolved. The CDR3 sequence is 13 residues long. Between the trimmed V and J ends, which lost 0 bases and 9 bases, there was a span of 10 bases. Per germline, CDR1 SGHRS and CDR2 YFSETQ. The DNA for the CDR3 is TGCGCCAGCAGCTTGGGGTCACCCGGTGAGCAGTTCTTC. It specifies CASSLGSPGEQFF.

The genes are TRBV19 and TRBJ1-6; the D gene is possibly TRBD1 (6 bases). CDR3 size: 15 residues. CDR1 and CDR2 (germline): LNHDA, SQIVND (reference sequence). V gave up 6 bases and J gave up 9 bases, with 18 bases separating them. The CDR3 is CASSGQSRRGSPLHF. CDR3 bases: TGTGCCAGTAGCGGACAGTCCAGACGGGGTTCACCCCTCCACTTT.